This T cell receptor beta chain was identified during a study of T cells after yellow fever vaccination. Study details: Preparation of fractions with low cell numbers was performed using SMART-Seq v4 Ultra Low Input.

V was pared by 2 bases and J by 0 bases, with 7 bases between. The germline V gene encodes CDR1 KGHSH and CDR2 LQKENI. This CDR3 has 14 amino acids. Researchers made TCR cDNA using 5'RACE template switching, and this step added a universal primer site and UMIs. MiXCR was run by TCRdb on the 5' RACE reads, yielding one entry per CDR3 protein. The table records over 250,000 distinct CDR3 sequences, around 5.3% of them present only once. The study's findings and limits: The secondary response was weaker but peaked faster, day 5 versus 15. At approximately 96% for CD4 and approximately 89% for CD8, most primary-vaccination clones showed up again after the booster.

This clonotype was seen more than once but under ten times. Its specificity is not known. J is TRBJ1-1 and V is TRBV18; unclear D gene. The receptor was derived from a man aged 18 to 29 who received the YFV17D yellow fever vaccine. The starting material was CD4+ T cells sorted from PBMCs, obtained on the day of the yellow fever booster vaccination. CDR3 in DNA: TGTGCCAGCTCACCAGTCAAACTGAACACTGAAGCTTTCTTT. Translation: CASSPVKLNTEAFF.